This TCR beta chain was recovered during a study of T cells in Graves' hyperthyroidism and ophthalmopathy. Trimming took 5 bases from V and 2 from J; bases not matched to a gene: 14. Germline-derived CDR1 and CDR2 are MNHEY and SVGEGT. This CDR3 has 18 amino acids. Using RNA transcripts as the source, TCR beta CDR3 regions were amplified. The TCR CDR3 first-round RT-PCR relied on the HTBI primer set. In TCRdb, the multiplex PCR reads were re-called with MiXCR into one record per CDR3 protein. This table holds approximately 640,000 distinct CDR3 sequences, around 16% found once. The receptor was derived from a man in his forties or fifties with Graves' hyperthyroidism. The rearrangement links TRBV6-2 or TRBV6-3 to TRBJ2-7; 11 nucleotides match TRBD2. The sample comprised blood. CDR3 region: CASSPTPLTSGITYEQYF. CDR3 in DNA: TGTGCCAGCAGTCCAACCCCCTTGACTAGCGGGATTACCTACGAGCAGTACTTC.